This T cell receptor (beta chain) was captured by sequencing in a study of regulatory T cells in long-lasting Graves disease. The sample's time point: newly diagnosed GD, antithyroid drugs for less than 3 months. The TCR library used RNA extracted from PBMCs. The patients included were those that came from an endocrinology department in Xi'an, China. With iRepertoire HTBI primers and Arm-PCR of CDR3 regions, TCR beta libraries were built. TCRdb re-analysed the multiplex PCR reads in MiXCR, keeping a single row per CDR3 protein. The table records around 500,000 distinct CDR3 sequences, 15% to 20% of them present only once. The CDR3 loop spans 15 amino acids. The V end lost 1 base, the J end lost 7 bases, and 11 bases lay between the germline ends. These data were also filed under a second study, of T cells in Graves' hyperthyroidism and ophthalmopathy.

This chain uses TRBV12-3 or TRBV12-4 with TRBJ1-6; D is uncertain. The sequence was obtained from a woman aged 35-65 years with Graves disease. The sequencing here drew on peripheral blood mononuclear cells (PBMCs), taken at new diagnosis, from a patient treated with antithyroid drugs. The CDR3, as DNA: TGTGCCAGCAGTTTAGGTGAGGGAATCAATTCACCCCTCCACTTT. It codes for CASSLGEGINSPLHF.